This passage covers 31 T cell receptor beta chains from one sample sequenced in a study of T cells in localized non-small cell lung cancer. The repertoire was sequenced with immunoSEQ multiplex PCR; TCRdb's copy has only in-frame clones and lacks some. The sample holds more than 15,000 clones, approximately 90% seen once. Sequencing was performed on peripheral blood, taken before any cancer treatment. These receptors were taken from a man aged 40-75 years with stage I lung adenocarcinoma.

This rearrangement joins TRBV6-5 to TRBJ2-1, with D tentatively TRBD2 (6 bases). Trimming cost V 0 bases and J 0 bases, with 9 bases left between them. The CDR3 has 16 amino acids. Per the germline V gene, CDR1 is MNHEY and CDR2 is SVGAGI. CDR3 protein: CASSYSTGSSYNEQFF. CDR3 DNA: TGTGCCAGCAGTTACTCCACCGGGAGCTCCTACAATGAGCAGTTCTTC.

The chain combines TRBV19 with TRBJ2-1; 7 nucleotides align to TRBD1. The CDR3 totals 14 residues. The J segment lost 12 bases and the V segment lost 6 bases, leaving 14 bases of the junction unmatched. Germline CDR1 LNHDA, CDR2 SQIVND (reference sequence). DNA of the CDR3: TGTGCCAGTAGGCCGGATCTAGGGGGCGATGGGCAGTTCTTC. Translating gives CASRPDLGGDGQFF.

This clone appeared a few times. The genes are TRBV2 and TRBJ1-5, with D perhaps TRBD1 (6 bases). This CDR3 region has 13 residues. CDR1 and CDR2 (germline): SNHLY, FYNNEI. The germline V and J ends were trimmed by 8 bases and 3 bases, with 11 bases remaining between them. The CDR3 region is CASGRDNNQPQHF. CDR3 sequence (DNA): TGTGCCAGCGGACGGGACAACAATCAGCCCCAGCATTTT.

The rearrangement links TRBV7-3 to TRBJ2-7; TRBD1 matches at 7 bases. CDR3 size: 13 residues. V lost 3 bases, J lost 3 bases, and 2 bases stayed unmatched. Germline assignment: CDR1 SGHTA and CDR2 FQGTGA. In DNA form, the CDR3 reads TGTGCCAGCAGCTTTTCAGGGGGCTACGAGCAGTACTTC. Its protein is CASSFSGGYEQYF.

The CDR3 DNA sequence: TGTGCCAGCGAAGGAAACACCATATATTTT. As protein: CASEGNTIYF. The chain is built from TRBV28 and TRBJ1-3; D not certain. In germline, CDR1 is MDHEN, CDR2 SYDVKM. The V end was cut by 8 bases, the J end by 4 bases, with 3 bases between. The CDR3 covers 10 residues.

CDR3 amino acids: CAISETAANSPLHF. As DNA, the CDR3 is TGTGCCATCAGTGAGACGGCAGCTAATTCACCCCTCCACTTT. The chain recombines TRBV10-3 with TRBJ1-6, with D hard to call. V dropped 2 bases and J dropped 6 bases, with 8 bases sitting between them. The CDR3 length is 14 residues. Germline assignment: CDR1 ENHRY and CDR2 SYGVKD.

The V and J genes are TRBV7-7 and TRBJ2-5; D uncertain. Germline assignment: CDR1 SSHAT and CDR2 FNYEAQ (reference sequence). This CDR3 is built from 13 residues. V gave up 1 base and J gave up 1 base, with 4 bases separating them. The CDR3 DNA reads as TGTGCCAGCAGCTTAGGTTTCCAAGAGACCCAGTACTTC. This sequence encodes CASSLGFQETQYF.

As DNA, the CDR3 is TGTGCCAGCAGCCACCAAACGACAGGGAGAAATGAGCAGTTCTTC. Translation: CASSHQTTGRNEQFF. The chain has TRBV5-6 and TRBJ2-1, with TRBD1 matching 7 bases. The CDR3 is made up of 15 amino acids. Germline CDR1 is SGHDT and CDR2 is YYEEEE. J was trimmed by 7 bases and V by 4 bases; bases with no gene match: 11.

The chain has TRBV2 and TRBJ1-4, with 7 positions matching TRBD1. This CDR3 is built from 15 residues. Germline CDR1 and CDR2: SNHLY and FYNNEI. Trimming removed 8 bases from V and 5 bases from J; junction bases left unmatched: 11. The CDR3: CASSGQSLMNEKLFF. Here the CDR3 DNA reads TGTGCCAGCTCGGGACAGTCTCTTATGAATGAAAAACTGTTTTTT.

CDR3: CASSTGQVMYGYTF. In nucleotides, the CDR3 is TGTGCCAGTAGTACCGGACAGGTTATGTATGGCTACACCTTC. The J gene is TRBJ1-2, the V gene TRBV19; 7 nucleotides line up with TRBD1. The CDR3 covers 14 residues. The germline CDR1 and CDR2 sequences are LNHDA and SQIVND (reference sequence). After removal of 4 bases from V and 5 bases from J, the junction contained 7 bases not matched to a gene.

J is TRBJ2-7 and V is TRBV4-1; D is possibly TRBD1 (6 bases). Trimming pared 2 bases from V and 3 bases from J, leaving 14 bases between. Germline assignment: CDR1 MGHRA and CDR2 YSYEKL. The CDR3 contains 15 residues. DNA for the CDR3: TGCGCCAGCAGCCAAAACCGGGACACCTACTACGAGCAGTACTTC. It is translated as CASSQNRDTYYEQYF.

V usage is TRBV25-1 and J usage is TRBJ1-5, with D unresolved. V was shortened by 0 bases and J by 4 bases, with 7 bases between the two germline ends. CDR1 and CDR2 from the germline V gene are MGHDK and SYGVNS. The CDR3 spans 14 residues. CDR3 nucleotides: TGTGCCAGCAGTGAATATTCTTTAAATCAGCCCCAGCATTTT. It is translated as CASSEYSLNQPQHF.

The table lists this clone with a count of one. An end of the junction does not agree with germline; a read error may underlie this. The chain couples TRBV7-7 to TRBJ2-2; the D gene is possibly TRBD2 (5 bases). CDR3 size: 12 residues. Germline-derived CDR1 and CDR2 are SSHAT and FNYEAQ (reference sequence). The CDR3 is CASSLRGGELFF. The CDR3 DNA sequence: TGTGCTAGCAGCTTACGGGGAGGGGAGCTGTTTTTT.

The V and J genes are TRBV12-5 and TRBJ2-7, with 8 bases matching TRBD2. Trimming removed 8 bases from V and 5 bases from J; junction bases left unmatched: 14. The CDR3 has 15 amino acids. Germline-derived CDR1 and CDR2 are LGHNT and FRNRAP. CDR3 residues: CASNLWGTRGHEQYF. CDR3 DNA sequence: TGTGCTAGTAATTTATGGGGGACTAGAGGACACGAGCAGTACTTC.

The chain recombines TRBV11-3 with TRBJ1-1, with D tentatively TRBD1 (6 bases). The CDR3 extends over 14 amino acids. The ends were cut back, 5 bases at V and 1 base at J, with 11 bases in the middle. The germline V gene has CDR1 SGHNT and CDR2 YENEEA. In DNA form, the CDR3 reads TGTGCCAGCAGCCTCGGACAGACGAACACTGAAGCTTTCTTT. Protein sequence: CASSLGQTNTEAFF.

V and J are TRBV4-2 and TRBJ2-1; D gene ambiguous. The germline V and J ends were trimmed by 4 bases and 5 bases, with 18 bases remaining between them. This CDR3 has 16 amino acids. Germline V CDR1 and CDR2: LGHNA, YNFKEQ. In nucleotides, the CDR3 is TGTGCCAGCAGCCGATTACCGGGCCTCGACGACAATGAGCAGTTCTTC. Translation gives CASSRLPGLDDNEQFF.

This clone has a handful of counts. This chain uses TRBV10-3 with TRBJ1-1, with unresolved D. Between the trimmed V and J ends, which lost 5 bases and 1 base, there was a span of 11 bases. The CDR3 sequence is 14 residues long. Germline values: CDR1 ENHRY, CDR2 SYGVKD. The CDR3 loop reads CAISQFTRNTEAFF. CDR3 sequence (DNA): TGTGCCATCAGTCAGTTTACCAGGAACACTGAAGCTTTCTTT.

The chain uses TRBV6-5 and TRBJ1-5; possibly TRBD1 for D (5 bases). Germline V lookup: CDR1 MNHEY, CDR2 SVGAGI. The CDR3 runs 14 residues. Deletions cut 6 bases from V and 4 bases from J, with 13 bases between. CDR3 sequence (DNA): TGTGCCAGCAGGCAGGGTGGAGCAAATCAGCCCCAGCATTTT. Its translation is CASRQGGANQPQHF.

This chain links TRBV29-1 with TRBJ2-7; perhaps TRBD1 as D (6 bases). Trimming took off 4 bases at V and 1 base at J, with 11 bases between the two ends. CDR1 SQVTM and CDR2 ANQGSEA come from the germline V gene. The CDR3 is made up of 13 amino acids. The CDR3 region has the DNA TGCAGCGTTGGGACAGCCGAATCCTACGAGCAGTACTTC. This translates into CSVGTAESYEQYF.

The rearrangement uses TRBV5-3 and TRBJ2-7; D gene ambiguous. TRBV5-3 is an ORF for which the function is uncertain. V lost 0 bases to trimming and J lost 7 bases, with 8 bases between them. The CDR3 consists of 12 residues. CDR3 DNA sequence: TGTGCCAGAAGCTTGGAAGGGTGTGAGCAGTACTTC. It encodes CARSLEGCEQYF.

This chain links TRBV15 with TRBJ2-1; D is ambiguous. V was shortened by 6 bases and J by 1 base, with 16 bases between the two germline ends. The CDR3 consists of 16 residues. The germline V gene encodes CDR1 LNHNV and CDR2 YYDKDF (reference sequence). CDR3 in amino acids: CATSSGSRRSYNEQFF. The CDR3 DNA follows: TGTGCCACCAGTTCGGGTTCTAGACGGTCCTACAATGAGCAGTTCTTC.

This clone is classed as large (0.1 to 1%). The chain carries TRBV6-5 and TRBJ1-2; D unresolved. With 4 bases removed from V and 6 bases from J, the gap between germline ends came to 12 bases. The germline CDR1 and CDR2 sequences are MNHEY and SVGAGI. This CDR3 spans 13 amino acids. The CDR3 DNA sequence: TGTGCCAGCAGTTCCTACCTCGGCGATGGCTACACCTTC. This sequence encodes CASSSYLGDGYTF.

The J gene is TRBJ1-2, the V gene TRBV27; 7 nucleotides agree with TRBD1. J was trimmed by 0 bases and V by 3 bases; bases with no gene match: 4. Germline CDR1 reads MNHEY; CDR2 reads SMNVEV (reference sequence). This CDR3 is 15 amino acids long. The CDR3 protein is CASSFTGEANYGYTF. CDR3 DNA: TGTGCCAGCAGTTTCACAGGGGAAGCTAACTATGGCTACACCTTC.

The chain couples TRBV7-9 to TRBJ1-5, with TRBD1 as a possible D gene (6 bases). Trimming removed 1 base from V and 6 bases from J, with 7 bases in between. This CDR3 comprises 13 residues. The germline CDR1 and CDR2 sequences are SEHNR and FQNEAQ (reference sequence). The CDR3 spells CASSLGQAQPQHF. In nucleotides, the CDR3 is TGTGCCAGCAGCTTAGGACAGGCTCAGCCCCAGCATTTT.

This clone was recorded a few times. The sample holds other DNA sequences that translate to the same CDR3. The V and J genes are TRBV5-1 and TRBJ1-2, with 9 nucleotides matching TRBD1. Unmatched junction bases numbered 5, after V lost 2 bases and J lost 6 bases. Germline lookup yields CDR1 SGHRS and CDR2 YFSETQ. This CDR3 has 14 amino acids. CDR3 sequence reads: CASSFRTGVDGYTF. The CDR3 nucleotides read TGCGCCAGCAGCTTCCGGACAGGGGTCGATGGCTACACCTTC. Full variable domain (remainder filled in from reference TRBV5-1 and TRBJ1-2): KAGVTQTPRYLIKTRGQQVTLSCSPISGHRSVSWYQQTPGQGLQFLFEYFSETQRNKGNFPGRFSGRQFSNSRSEMNVSTLELGDSALYLCASSFRTGVDGYTFGSGTRLTVV.

The chain uses TRBV5-1 and TRBJ2-3; 10 bases fit TRBD2. CDR1 and CDR2 from the germline V gene are SGHRS and YFSETQ. The CDR3 is 13 amino acids. V was pared by 0 bases and J by 10 bases, with 2 bases of the junction left unmatched. The CDR3 DNA follows: TGCGCCAGCAGCTTGGAAGGGACTAGCGCGCAGTATTTT. This gives the protein CASSLEGTSAQYF.

The chain carries TRBV5-5 and TRBJ2-5; no reliable D call. V was pared by 2 bases and J by 5 bases, with 7 bases between. Germline V gene sequence: CDR1 SGHKS, CDR2 YYEKEE (reference sequence). The CDR3 length is 12 residues. The CDR3 bases are TGTGCCAGCAGCTTTAGTTCTGAGACCCAGTACTTC. This encodes CASSFSSETQYF.

The V call is TRBV27, the J call TRBJ1-2, with D uncertain. The CDR3 runs 13 residues. CDR1 is MNHEY and CDR2 is SMNVEV in the germline V gene (reference sequence). V gave up 5 bases and J gave up 6 bases, with 13 bases separating them. CDR3 region: CASSQSDGDGYTF. CDR3 coding DNA: TGTGCCAGCAGTCAATCCGACGGTGATGGCTACACCTTC.

CDR3 DNA: TGTGCCAGCAGAGGCCGGGCGTCACTTCAGCCCCAGCATTTT. Translating gives CASRGRASLQPQHF. V is TRBV2 and J is TRBJ1-5; no clear D gene. The CDR3 is made up of 14 amino acids. Trimming stripped 6 bases from V and 6 bases from J, with 15 bases between. Germline V lookup: CDR1 SNHLY, CDR2 FYNNEI.

In the case of this clone: One end of the junction is discordant with germline, which a read error may explain. The chain uses TRBV30 and TRBJ2-7; no clear D gene. Germline CDR1 reads GTSNPN; CDR2 reads SVGIG (reference sequence). The CDR3 sequence is 13 residues long. The CDR3 sequence: CAWSGQAMYEQCF. The CDR3 DNA reads as TGTGCCTGGAGCGGTCAGGCGATGTACGAGCAGTGCTTC. Variable domain in full (rest from reference TRBV30 and TRBJ2-7): SQTIHQWPATLVQPVGSPLSLECTVEGTSNPNLYWYRQAAGRGLQLLFYSVGIGQISSEVPQNLSASRPQDRQFILSSKKLLLSDSGFYLCAWSGQAMYEQCFGPGTRLTVT.

The chain uses TRBV20-1 and TRBJ2-7; D is undetermined. From germline, CDR1 is DFQATT and CDR2 SNEGSKA (reference sequence). CDR3 size: 11 residues. V shed 2 bases and J shed 1 base, with 3 bases lying between them. CDR3: CSARPSYEQYF. For the CDR3, the DNA is TGCAGTGCTAGACCGTCCTACGAGCAGTACTTC.